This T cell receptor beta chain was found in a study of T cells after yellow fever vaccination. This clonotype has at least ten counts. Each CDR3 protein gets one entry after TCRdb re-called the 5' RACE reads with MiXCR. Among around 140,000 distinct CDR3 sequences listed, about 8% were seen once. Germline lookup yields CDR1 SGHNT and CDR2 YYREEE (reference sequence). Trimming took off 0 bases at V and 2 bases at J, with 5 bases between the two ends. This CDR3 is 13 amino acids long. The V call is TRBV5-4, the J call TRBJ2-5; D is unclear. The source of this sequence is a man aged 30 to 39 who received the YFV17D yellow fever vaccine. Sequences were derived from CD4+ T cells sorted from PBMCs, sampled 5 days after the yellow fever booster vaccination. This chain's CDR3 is CASSLVRQETQYF. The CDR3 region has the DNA TGTGCCAGCAGCTTGGTCCGGCAAGAGACCCAGTACTTC.